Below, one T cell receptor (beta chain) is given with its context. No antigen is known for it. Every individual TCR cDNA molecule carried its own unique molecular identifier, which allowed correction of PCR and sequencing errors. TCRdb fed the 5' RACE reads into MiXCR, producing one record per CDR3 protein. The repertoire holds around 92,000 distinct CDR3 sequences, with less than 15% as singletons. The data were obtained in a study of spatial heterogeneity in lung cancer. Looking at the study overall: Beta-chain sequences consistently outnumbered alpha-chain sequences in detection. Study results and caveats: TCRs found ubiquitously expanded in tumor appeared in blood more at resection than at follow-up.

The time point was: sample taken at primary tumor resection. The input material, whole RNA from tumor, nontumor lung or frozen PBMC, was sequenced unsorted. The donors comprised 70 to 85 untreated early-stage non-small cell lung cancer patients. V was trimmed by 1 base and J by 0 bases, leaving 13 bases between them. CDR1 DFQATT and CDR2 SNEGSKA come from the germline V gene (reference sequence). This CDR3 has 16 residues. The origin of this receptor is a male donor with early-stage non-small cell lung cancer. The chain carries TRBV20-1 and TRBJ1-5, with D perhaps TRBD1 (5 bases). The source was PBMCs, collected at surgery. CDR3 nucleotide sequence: TGCAGTGCTAGAGCAGGCAGGGCAGATAGCAATCAGCCCCAGCATTTT. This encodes CSARAGRADSNQPQHF.